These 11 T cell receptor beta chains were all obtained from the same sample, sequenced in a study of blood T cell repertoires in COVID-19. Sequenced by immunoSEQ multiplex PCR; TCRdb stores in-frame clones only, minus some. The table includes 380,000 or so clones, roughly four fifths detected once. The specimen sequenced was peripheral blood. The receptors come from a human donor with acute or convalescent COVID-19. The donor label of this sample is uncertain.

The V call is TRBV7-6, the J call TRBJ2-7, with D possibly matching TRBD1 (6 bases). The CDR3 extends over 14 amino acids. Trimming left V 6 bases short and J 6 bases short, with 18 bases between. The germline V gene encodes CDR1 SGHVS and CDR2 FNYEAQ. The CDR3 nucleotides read TGTGCCAGCAGATCCGGACAGTACCTGGGCGAGCAGTACTTC. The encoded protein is CASRSGQYLGEQYF.

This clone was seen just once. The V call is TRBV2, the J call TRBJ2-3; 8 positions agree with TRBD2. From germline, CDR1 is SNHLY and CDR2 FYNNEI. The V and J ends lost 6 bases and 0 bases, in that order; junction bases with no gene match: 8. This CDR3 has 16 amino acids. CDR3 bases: TGTGCCAGCAGAAGAGAAGCGGGGGTCAGCACAGATACGCAGTATTTT. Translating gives CASRREAGVSTDTQYF.

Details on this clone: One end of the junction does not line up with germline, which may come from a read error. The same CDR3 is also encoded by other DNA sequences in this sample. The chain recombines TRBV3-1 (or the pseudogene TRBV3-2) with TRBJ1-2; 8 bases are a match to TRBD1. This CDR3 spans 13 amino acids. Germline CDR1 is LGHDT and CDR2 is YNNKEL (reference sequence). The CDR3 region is CASSPGGIYGYTF. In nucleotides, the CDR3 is TGTGCTAGCAGCCCAGGGGGCATCTATGGCTACACCTTC.

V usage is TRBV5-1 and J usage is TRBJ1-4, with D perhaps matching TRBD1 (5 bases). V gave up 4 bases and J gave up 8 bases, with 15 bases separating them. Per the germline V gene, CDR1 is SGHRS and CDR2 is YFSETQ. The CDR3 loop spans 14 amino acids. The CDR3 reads CASSPYAGQEKLFF. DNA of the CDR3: TGCGCCAGCAGCCCTTATGCAGGGCAAGAAAAACTGTTTTTT.

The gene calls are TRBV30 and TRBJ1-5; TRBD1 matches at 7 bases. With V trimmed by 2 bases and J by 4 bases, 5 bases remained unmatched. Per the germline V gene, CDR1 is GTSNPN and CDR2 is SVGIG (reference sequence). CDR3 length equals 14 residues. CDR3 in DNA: TGTGCCTGGAGTCCAACAGGGGTGAATCAGCCCCAGCATTTT. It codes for CAWSPTGVNQPQHF.

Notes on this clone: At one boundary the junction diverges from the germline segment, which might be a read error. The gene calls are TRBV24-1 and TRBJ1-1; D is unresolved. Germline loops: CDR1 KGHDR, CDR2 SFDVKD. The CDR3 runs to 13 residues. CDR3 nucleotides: TGTGCCATCAGTGACTCGTTAAACACTGAAGCTTTCTTT. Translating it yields CAISDSLNTEAFF.

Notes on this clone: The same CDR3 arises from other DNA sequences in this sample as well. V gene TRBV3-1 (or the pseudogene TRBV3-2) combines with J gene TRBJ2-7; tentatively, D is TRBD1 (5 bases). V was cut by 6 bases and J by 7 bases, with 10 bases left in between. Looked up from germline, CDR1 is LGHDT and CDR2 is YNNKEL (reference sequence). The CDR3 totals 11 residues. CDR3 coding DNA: TGTGCCAGCAGTCAGGGCGGTGAGCAGTACTTC. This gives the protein CASSQGGEQYF.

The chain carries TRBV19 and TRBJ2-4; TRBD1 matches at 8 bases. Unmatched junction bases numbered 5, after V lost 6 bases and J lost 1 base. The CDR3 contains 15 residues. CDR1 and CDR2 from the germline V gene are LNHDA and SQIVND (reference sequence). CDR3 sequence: CASRGRGLAKNIQYF. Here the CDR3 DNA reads TGTGCCAGTAGAGGCAGGGGGCTGGCCAAAAACATTCAGTACTTC.

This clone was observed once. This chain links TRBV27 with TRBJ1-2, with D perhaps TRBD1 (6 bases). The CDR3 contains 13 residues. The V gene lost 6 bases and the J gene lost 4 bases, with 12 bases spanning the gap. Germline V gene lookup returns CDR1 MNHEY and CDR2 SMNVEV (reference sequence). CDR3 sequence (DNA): TGTGCCAGCAGAAACAGGGTCGGCTATGGCTACACCTTC. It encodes CASRNRVGYGYTF.

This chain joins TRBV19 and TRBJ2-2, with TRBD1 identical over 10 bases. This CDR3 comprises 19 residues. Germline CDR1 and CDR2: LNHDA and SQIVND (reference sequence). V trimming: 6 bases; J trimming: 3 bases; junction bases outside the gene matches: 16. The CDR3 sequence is CASRSGRQGAKRDTGELFF. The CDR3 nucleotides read TGTGCCAGTAGATCGGGGAGACAGGGGGCGAAGAGGGACACCGGGGAGCTGTTTTTT.

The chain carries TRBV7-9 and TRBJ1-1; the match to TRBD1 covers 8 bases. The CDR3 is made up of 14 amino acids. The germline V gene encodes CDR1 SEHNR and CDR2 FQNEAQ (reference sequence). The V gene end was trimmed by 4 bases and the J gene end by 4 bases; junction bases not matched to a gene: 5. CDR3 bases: TGTGCCAGCAGCTATCAAACAGGGGGCACTGAAGCTTTCTTT. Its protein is CASSYQTGGTEAFF.